The 20 T cell receptor beta chains in this list originate from one sample, sequenced in a study of blood T cell repertoires in COVID-19. Using immunoSEQ multiplex PCR, the repertoire was profiled, and TCRdb retains in-frame clones only, with some absent. The sample has 200,000 to 250,000 clones, 86% seen once; the top ten hold under 4%. Sequencing used PBMCs or T cells enriched from blood (not recorded which). Receptors originate from a woman aged 40 to 50 with acute COVID-19.

The chain is built from TRBV14 and TRBJ2-7, with 9 bases fitting TRBD1. CDR1 is SGHDN and CDR2 is FVKESK in the germline V gene. V lost 2 bases and J lost 6; bases outside the gene matches: 5. The CDR3 covers 14 residues. The CDR3: CASSQTGQGPEQYF. DNA of the CDR3: TGTGCCAGCAGCCAAACTGGACAGGGGCCCGAGCAGTACTTC.

This clone was recorded a few times. The chain is built from TRBV18 and TRBJ2-2, with 11 bases identical to TRBD1. With 6 bases clipped from V and 4 bases from J, the junction kept 4 bases outside the gene matches. Germline V lookup: CDR1 KGHSH, CDR2 LQKENI. The CDR3 extends over 15 amino acids. The CDR3 loop reads CASSPGTGGTGELFF. In nucleotides, the CDR3 is TGTGCCAGCTCGCCCGGGACAGGGGGCACCGGGGAGCTGTTTTTT.

This chain uses TRBV7-2 with TRBJ1-1; a possible D gene is TRBD1 (6 bases). CDR3 length: 14 residues. Trimming pared 5 bases from V and 4 bases from J, leaving 14 bases between. Germline V gene data show CDR1 as SGHTA and CDR2 as FQGNSA. The CDR3 is CASSQQGRGTEAFF. The CDR3 nucleotides read TGTGCCAGCAGCCAACAGGGTCGAGGCACTGAAGCTTTCTTT.

This rearrangement joins TRBV6-6 to TRBJ2-7, with TRBD1 matching over 8 bases. Germline CDR1 is MNHNY and CDR2 is SVGAGI (reference sequence). J was trimmed by 6 bases and V by 0 bases; bases with no gene match: 4. The CDR3 has 14 residues. The CDR3 nucleotides read TGTGCCAGCAGTTACTCAGGACAGGGCCCCGAGCAGTACGTC. Residues: CASSYSGQGPEQYV.

This chain uses TRBV5-4 with TRBJ1-1; D remains ambiguous. V dropped 5 bases and J dropped 1 base, with 18 bases sitting between them. Germline V gene lookup returns CDR1 SGHNT and CDR2 YYREEE (reference sequence). The CDR3 extends over 16 amino acids. CDR3 DNA: TGTGCCAGCAGGCGGGCCGGGTTGACATCGAACACTGAAGCTTTCTTT. Translation gives CASRRAGLTSNTEAFF.

The chain is built from TRBV6-6 and TRBJ1-2, with 8 bases fitting TRBD1. Germline trimming cut 9 bases from V and 3 bases from J; bases unmatched to any gene: 3. Per germline, CDR1 MNHNY and CDR2 SVGAGI (reference sequence). The CDR3 loop spans 12 amino acids. The CDR3 loop reads CASEDRDYGYTF. The DNA of the CDR3 is TGTGCCAGTGAGGACAGGGACTATGGCTACACCTTC.

The chain carries TRBV3-1 (or the pseudogene TRBV3-2) and TRBJ1-3; TRBD1 is a possible D gene (5 bases). Trimming shortened V by 7 bases and J by 0 bases, and 13 bases separated the two germline ends. CDR3 length: 15 residues. Looked up from germline, CDR1 is LGHDT and CDR2 is YNNKEL (reference sequence). The CDR3 sequence: CASKFGRDSGNTIYF. The CDR3 coding sequence is TGTGCCAGCAAGTTCGGCAGGGACTCTGGAAACACCATATATTTT.

V is TRBV5-1 and J is TRBJ1-1, with no clear D. Germline loops: CDR1 SGHRS, CDR2 YFSETQ. This CDR3 comprises 15 residues. V was shortened by 3 bases and J by 5 bases, with 17 bases between the two germline ends. CDR3 amino acids: CASSSSWRVPTEAFF. DNA of the CDR3: TGCGCCAGCAGCTCGAGTTGGAGGGTCCCTACTGAAGCTTTCTTT.

This clone appeared once. J is TRBJ1-1 and V is TRBV7-9, with D tentatively TRBD1 (6 bases). V lost 10 bases to trimming and J lost 4 bases, with 13 bases between them. There are 12 residues in the CDR3. Germline V gene sequence: CDR1 SEHNR, CDR2 FQNEAQ (reference sequence). CDR3 DNA: TGTGCCACTACCACAGGGAGCACTGAAGCTTTCTTT. Translation: CATTTGSTEAFF.

The count of this clone is one. The gene calls are TRBV30 and TRBJ1-5; 9 nucleotides align to TRBD1. This CDR3 spans 15 amino acids. After removal of 4 bases from V and 4 bases from J, the junction contained 8 bases not matched to a gene. Germline V lookup: CDR1 GTSNPN, CDR2 SVGIG (reference sequence). CDR3 amino acids: CAWTPGQGGNQPQHF. As DNA, the CDR3 is TGTGCCTGGACCCCGGGACAGGGAGGGAATCAGCCCCAGCATTTT.

J is TRBJ2-7 and V is TRBV2; tentatively, D is TRBD1 (7 bases). Trimming removed 8 bases from V and 3 bases from J, with 17 bases in between. The CDR3 is made up of 14 amino acids. Germline CDR1 SNHLY, CDR2 FYNNEI. The CDR3 sequence is CASRSRGANYEQYF. The CDR3 DNA follows: TGTGCCAGCCGAAGCAGGGGGGCAAACTACGAGCAGTACTTC.

This clone showed up just once. V is TRBV12-3 or TRBV12-4 and J is TRBJ1-1; D is possibly TRBD1 (6 bases). The CDR3 consists of 13 residues. The V end was cut by 5 bases, the J end by 6 bases, with 13 bases between. In DNA form, the CDR3 reads TGTGCCAGCAGTCTACGTGCAGGGGCTGAAGCTTTCTTT. Its translation is CASSLRAGAEAFF.

The J gene is TRBJ2-3, the V gene TRBV5-5; a weak D match, TRBD1 (6 bases). The CDR3 is 18 amino acids. Between the trimmed V and J ends, which lost 0 bases and 2 bases, there was a span of 19 bases. The germline gives CDR1 SGHKS, CDR2 YYEKEE (reference sequence). The chain's CDR3 is CASSLAPRAGVNTDTQYF. CDR3 nucleotide sequence: TGTGCCAGCAGCTTGGCCCCCAGGGCAGGGGTGAACACAGATACGCAGTATTTT.

This clone was counted once. The chain employs TRBV11-2 and TRBJ2-7, with 9 positions matching TRBD2. The CDR3 is 16 residues long. V shed 5 bases, J shed 3 bases, and the junction held 11 bases outside the gene matches. Germline V gene data show CDR1 as SGHAT and CDR2 as FQNNGV. This CDR3 reads CASSPGRRGGLYEQYV. CDR3 DNA sequence: TGTGCCAGCAGCCCCGGTCGGCGGGGGGGCCTCTACGAGCAGTACGTC.

This chain joins TRBV6-1 and TRBJ1-2; TRBD1 agrees at 7 bases. The CDR3 consists of 14 residues. V shed 3 bases, J shed 3 bases, and the junction held 4 bases outside the gene matches. The germline V gene has CDR1 MNHNS and CDR2 SASEGT. The CDR3 here is CASSDFTGDYGYTF. Written as DNA, the CDR3 is TGTGCCAGCAGTGATTTCACAGGGGACTATGGCTACACCTTC.

The rearrangement uses TRBV15 and TRBJ2-5, with a possible D match to TRBD2 (6 bases). This CDR3 contains 16 residues. Germline V gives CDR1 LNHNV, CDR2 YYDKDF (reference sequence). Between the trimmed V and J ends, which lost 3 bases and 4 bases, there was a span of 18 bases. Written as DNA, the CDR3 is TGTGCCACCAGCAGCGGCGTGGTTCTGGGAGGAGAGACCCAGTACTTC. This translates into CATSSGVVLGGETQYF.

The chain joins TRBV4-2 to TRBJ1-2; TRBD1 might be the D (5 bases). Germline V gene sequence: CDR1 LGHNA, CDR2 YNFKEQ. The V end lost 3 bases, the J end lost 8 bases, and 13 bases lay between the germline ends. The length of the CDR3 is 13 residues. The CDR3 DNA is TGTGCCAGCAGCCATGTAGACAGTCAGGGCTACACCTTC. This gives the protein CASSHVDSQGYTF.

There are a few counts of this clone. The rearrangement joins TRBV5-4 to TRBJ2-2, with 8 bases lining up with TRBD1. CDR1 is SGHNT, CDR2 YYREEE, per germline (reference sequence). With 5 bases clipped from V and 0 bases from J, the junction kept 3 bases outside the gene matches. CDR3 length: 15 amino acids. The CDR3 DNA reads as TGTGCCAGCAGATCGGGACAGGCGAACACCGGGGAGCTGTTTTTT. It is translated as CASRSGQANTGELFF.

V and J are TRBV12-3 or TRBV12-4 and TRBJ1-5; D is possibly TRBD1 (5 bases). Trimming removed 4 bases at V and 3 bases at J, with 7 bases between. CDR3 length: 13 amino acids. The CDR3 nucleotides are TGTGCCAGCAGTTACAGGACCAATCAGCCCCAGCATTTT. Translation gives CASSYRTNQPQHF.

This clone was seen a handful of times. The genes are TRBV27 and TRBJ1-2; 10 bases agree with TRBD1. V was pared by 5 bases and J by 2 bases, with 5 bases of the junction left unmatched. The CDR3 covers 15 residues. Germline lookup yields CDR1 MNHEY and CDR2 SMNVEV (reference sequence). The CDR3 loop reads CASSLKGQGNYGYTF. CDR3 in DNA: TGTGCCAGCAGTCTCAAGGGACAGGGGAACTATGGCTACACCTTC.